The rows below give T cell receptor beta chains drawn from one sample of a study of T-cell memory formation after mild COVID-19. In TCRdb, the 5' RACE reads were re-called with MiXCR into one record per CDR3 protein. The data contain fewer than 650,000 distinct CDR3 sequences, around a sixth of them singletons. Input material: PBMCs or a T cell subset sorted from them (not recorded which). These receptors all stem from an adult woman who had mild COVID-19 (a few samples of this study predate the infection). Cell type and time point are not known. CDR3s include the opening cysteine and the closing phenylalanine or tryptophan. D genes are given only for firm matches. The size of a clone is reported for some rows only, either as once, few or many, or as a class for expanded clones.

v_call	j_call	d_call	clone_size	cdr3_nt	cdr3_aa
TRBV19	TRBJ1-1	TRBD1	.	TGTGCCAGTAGGGACTCAGGGGGCACTGAAGCTTTCTTT	CASRDSGGTEAFF
TRBV25-1	TRBJ2-5	.	many	TGTGCCAGCAGCGGGGCGGGGACCCAGTACTTC	CASSGAGTQYF
TRBV28	TRBJ2-3	TRBD2	few	TGTGCCAGCAGCACCACCGGCGGACTAGCGGGGATAGGGGATACGCAGTATTTT	CASSTTGGLAGIGDTQYF
TRBV5-1	TRBJ1-1	.	few	TGCGCCAGCAGCTCCGGGGCAGCGAACACTGAAGCTTTCTTT	CASSSGAANTEAFF
TRBV24-1	TRBJ2-1	TRBD2	few	TGTGCCACCAGTGATCAGACTAGCGGGAGGACGAGCTCCTACAATGAGCAGTTCTTC	CATSDQTSGRTSSYNEQFF
TRBV18	TRBJ1-5	.	.	TGTGCCAGCTCACCAACTTGGGGGGTAGAGCCCCAGCATTTT	CASSPTWGVEPQHF
TRBV7-8	TRBJ1-1	.	.	TGTGCCAGCAGCCCACAGTGGGATCGGATTGACATGAACACTGAAGCTTTCTTT	CASSPQWDRIDMNTEAFF
TRBV27	TRBJ1-3	.	many	TGTGCCAGCAGTTTAATCGGGGTCCCTGGAAACACCATATATTTT	CASSLIGVPGNTIYF
TRBV6-5	TRBJ2-2	.	.	TGTGCCAGCAGTGAAACCGGGACCCACACCGGGGAGCTGTTTTTT	CASSETGTHTGELFF
TRBV7-3	TRBJ1-1	TRBD1	many	TGTGCCAGCAGCTACAGGGGGAACACTGAAGCTTTCTTT	CASSYRGNTEAFF
TRBV4-1	TRBJ2-7	TRBD2	few	TGCGCCAGCAGCCAAGATTTTAGCGGGGGGACTTCCTACGAGCAGTACTTC	CASSQDFSGGTSYEQYF
TRBV12-3/TRBV12-4	TRBJ2-1	.	few	TGTGCCAGCAGTTTATCTAATTTCGGAGGGCGGGATGAGCAGTTCTTC	CASSLSNFGGRDEQFF
TRBV7-2	TRBJ1-1	.	few	TGTGCCAGTCAGCCGATCCGGGGGGCGAGGACTGAAGCTTTCTTT	CASQPIRGARTEAFF
TRBV25-1	TRBJ2-7	.	few	TGTGCCAGCAGTGGAGGTTCAGGGTCCTACGAGCAGTACTTC	CASSGGSGSYEQYF
TRBV5-1	TRBJ2-3	TRBD2	few	TGCGCCAGCAGCTTGGGACTAGCGGGGGACAGCACAGATACGCAGTATTTT	CASSLGLAGDSTDTQYF
TRBV7-6	TRBJ2-1	TRBD2	.	TGTGCCAGCAGCTTAAGTCTAGCGGGGGTCGGTTTGTATGAGCAGTTCTTC	CASSLSLAGVGLYEQFF
TRBV29-1	TRBJ1-1	.	.	TGCAGCGTTGAAGATCTGTCGGCAGGGGCGGCTTTCTTT	CSVEDLSAGAAFF
TRBV5-1	TRBJ2-3	.	few	TGCGCCAGCAGCTTGGCCTCGTCGGGGTGGCGCACAGATACGCAGTATTTT	CASSLASSGWRTDTQYF
TRBV30	TRBJ2-1	TRBD2	few	TGTGCCTGGAGTGTAGGACTAGCGGGAGGCGGGGAGCAGTTCTTC	CAWSVGLAGGGEQFF
TRBV20-1	TRBJ2-5	.	.	TGCAGTGCTAGTCGGGGACCCCTCTCAAAAGAGACCCAGTACTTC	CSASRGPLSKETQYF
TRBV12-3/TRBV12-4	TRBJ1-1	TRBD1	few	TGTGCCAGCAGTTTTTCAGGACAGGGGTCTGAAGCTTTCTTT	CASSFSGQGSEAFF
TRBV11-3	TRBJ2-3	TRBD2	.	TGTGCCAGCAGCCCGGGGACTAGCGGGGCGTTGTGGTTCGCAGATACGCAGTATTTT	CASSPGTSGALWFADTQYF
TRBV20-1	TRBJ2-7	.	few	TGCAGTGCTAGAGATTTGGAGGGCCGCTACGAGCAGTACTTC	CSARDLEGRYEQYF
TRBV7-3	TRBJ1-1	.	many	TGTGCCAGCAGCTTGAGCACATCGAACACTGAAGCTTTCTTT	CASSLSTSNTEAFF
TRBV6-2/TRBV6-3	TRBJ2-1	.	few	TGTGCCAGCAGTTACCGGCCGGCCCCGTACAATGAGCAGTTCTTC	CASSYRPAPYNEQFF
TRBV5-1	TRBJ2-2	.	once	TGCGCCAGCAGCCTGGTAACGACCGGGGAGCTGTTTTTT	CASSLVTTGELFF
TRBV20-1	TRBJ1-6	.	few	TGCAGTGCTGGGGGGGGGATGAGCTCCTATAATTCACCCCTCCACTTT	CSAGGGMSSYNSPLHF
TRBV5-6	TRBJ2-3	TRBD1	once	TGTGCCAGCAGCTTGGGGGAACCGGGACAGGGGTACGCAGATACGCAGTATTTT	CASSLGEPGQGYADTQYF
TRBV5-5	TRBJ1-2	.	.	TGTGCCAGCAGCTTGGGACCTCAACATAACTATGGCTACACCTTC	CASSLGPQHNYGYTF
TRBV2	TRBJ1-1	.	few	TGTGCCAGCTCACCGGGAGGGGCCCTCATGAACACTGAAGCTTTCTTT	CASSPGGALMNTEAFF
TRBV19	TRBJ2-7	.	.	TGTGCCAGTAGTACGACAGCCTACGAGCAGTACTTC	CASSTTAYEQYF
TRBV5-4	TRBJ2-3	.	.	TGTGCCAGCAGCTTGGCCCAGGGGTCGGATACGCAGTATTTT	CASSLAQGSDTQYF
TRBV20-1	TRBJ2-7	.	.	TGCAGTGCTAGAGATGCTTTCTTCTACGAGCAGTACTTC	CSARDAFFYEQYF
TRBV5-1	TRBJ2-5	.	few	TGCGCCAGCAGCACAAGTCTGGCTGGGGAGACCCAGTACTTC	CASSTSLAGETQYF
TRBV12-3/TRBV12-4	TRBJ1-4	.	.	TGTGCCAGCAGCCCGACCGGGGAGGCTGAAAAACTGTTTTTT	CASSPTGEAEKLFF
TRBV2	TRBJ2-5	TRBD2	.	TGTGCCAGCAGAAAAGGACTAGGAAAAGAGACCCAGTACTTC	CASRKGLGKETQYF
TRBV5-1	TRBJ2-1	.	few	TGCGCCAGCAGCTTGAGGAGCAATGAGCAGTTCTTC	CASSLRSNEQFF
TRBV7-9	TRBJ2-7	TRBD2	few	TGTGCCAGCAGCCTGGGACTAGCGGAGTCCTACGAGCAGTACTTC	CASSLGLAESYEQYF
TRBV7-3	TRBJ2-3	.	.	TGTGCCAGCAGCTTAAAATCGGGGACAGATACGCAGTATTTT	CASSLKSGTDTQYF
TRBV9	TRBJ2-1	TRBD2	few	TGTGCCAGCAGCGTAGGGGCTAGCGGGAGGATCGAGCAGTTCTTC	CASSVGASGRIEQFF
TRBV29-1	TRBJ2-3	.	.	TGCAGCGTTGAATTTTTGGCCGGGGATACGCAGTATTTT	CSVEFLAGDTQYF
TRBV24-1	TRBJ1-2	TRBD1	.	TGTGCCACACGAACGGACAGGGTACAACCATCGAACTATGGCTACACCTTC	CATRTDRVQPSNYGYTF
TRBV18	TRBJ1-5	TRBD1	few	TGTGCCAGCTCTACGATCGGGACAGGGGTAAGCGGTCAGCCCCAGCATTTT	CASSTIGTGVSGQPQHF